These T cell receptor beta chains were read from a single sample in a study of patients and donors after allogeneic stem cell transplantation. TCRdb redid the calling of the RT-PCR reads with MiXCR, one entry per CDR3 protein. The table includes fewer than 200,000 distinct CDR3 sequences, 30% detected once. The sequencing input was blood, either unsorted or a sorted T cell fraction (not recorded which). The receptors come from a human donor who was either an allogeneic HSCT recipient or a stem cell or donor lymphocyte infusion donor (not recorded which). It is not recorded whose cells these are; they may come from a transplant donor. Both conserved end residues are part of each CDR3. D genes are given only for firm matches. Not every row has a clone size; where given, it reads once, few, many or a size class.

J,size,D,V,CDR3,DNA
TRBJ2-1,few,TRBD2,TRBV11-3,CASSLGVSGRDEQFF,TGTGCCAGCAGCTTAGGTGTTAGCGGGAGGGATGAGCAGTTCTTC
TRBJ1-5,NA,NA,TRBV12-3/TRBV12-4,CASSKGGQPQHF,TGTGCCAGCAGCAAGGGTGGTCAGCCCCAGCATTTT
TRBJ1-4,many,NA,TRBV4-1,CASSQAWRHNEKLFF,TGCGCCAGCAGCCAGGCGTGGAGACATAATGAAAAACTGTTTTTT
TRBJ2-5,few,NA,TRBV4-3,CASSQDSNPSMKTQYF,TGCGCCAGCAGCCAAGATAGTAATCCTAGTATGAAGACCCAGTACTTC
TRBJ1-5,NA,NA,TRBV19,CASSLLGAHGNQPQHF,TGTGCCAGTAGTCTCCTAGGGGCTCACGGCAATCAGCCCCAGCATTTT
TRBJ1-1,few,TRBD1,TRBV5-1,CASSLAPNTGVTEAFF,TGCGCCAGCAGCTTGGCGCCAAACACAGGGGTCACTGAAGCTTTCTTT
TRBJ2-1,NA,NA,TRBV10-3,CAISEGGASYNEQFF,TGTGCCATCAGTGAGGGGGGGGCCTCCTACAATGAGCAGTTCTTC
TRBJ1-1,few,TRBD1,TRBV5-1,CASRRGQDTEAFF,TGCGCCAGCAGAAGGGGACAGGACACTGAAGCTTTCTTT
TRBJ1-1,NA,NA,TRBV7-9,CASSFEGGTEAFF,TGTGCCAGCAGCTTTGAGGGTGGCACTGAAGCTTTCTTT
TRBJ2-1,NA,NA,TRBV5-1,CASSLKSSYNEQFF,TGCGCCAGCAGCTTAAAAAGCTCCTACAATGAGCAGTTCTTC
TRBJ2-7,NA,TRBD1,TRBV10-3,CATRVGTGGDYEQYF,TGTGCCACCCGGGTCGGGACAGGGGGGGACTACGAGCAGTACTTC
TRBJ2-7,NA,TRBD2,TRBV27,CASSLAGPYREQYF,TGTGCCAGCAGTCTAGCGGGTCCATACCGGGAGCAGTACTTC
TRBJ2-2,NA,NA,TRBV24-1,CATSDLKGHRMTLYTGELFF,TGTGCCACCAGTGATTTGAAGGGACACCGGATGACTCTTTACACCGGGGAGCTGTTTTTT
TRBJ1-1,NA,NA,TRBV7-2,CASSAPDGPGNTEAFF,TGTGCCAGCAGCGCACCGGACGGGCCAGGGAACACTGAAGCTTTCTTT
TRBJ1-1,few,NA,TRBV7-2,CASSLGANRAVAEAFF,TGTGCCAGCAGCTTAGGGGCGAACAGGGCCGTCGCTGAAGCTTTCTTT
TRBJ2-3,NA,TRBD1,TRBV6-5,CASSYLQGALDTQYF,TGTGCCAGCAGTTACTTACAGGGGGCGCTGGATACGCAGTATTTT
TRBJ2-2,few,TRBD2,TRBV10-3,CAIGRGVRGNTGELFF,TGTGCCATCGGGAGGGGCGTCCGAGGGAACACCGGGGAGCTGTTTTTT
TRBJ2-1,many,NA,TRBV5-1,CASSFGPDSYNEQFF,TGCGCCAGCAGCTTCGGGCCAGACTCCTACAATGAGCAGTTCTTC
TRBJ2-7,NA,NA,TRBV29-1,CSFGWDEQYF,TGCAGCTTTGGATGGGACGAGCAGTACTTC
TRBJ2-1,few,NA,TRBV10-3,CAIRERDNEQFF,TGTGCCATCCGGGAGAGGGACAATGAGCAGTTCTTC
TRBJ1-1,many,NA,TRBV7-9,CASSLQAEAFF,TGTGCCAGCAGCTTACAAGCTGAAGCTTTCTTT
TRBJ1-5,NA,NA,TRBV10-1,CASSESTVGNQPQHF,TGCGCCAGCAGTGAGTCGACGGTAGGCAATCAGCCCCAGCATTTT
TRBJ1-5,few,TRBD1,TRBV29-1,CSVSGTGQNQPQHF,TGCAGCGTCTCCGGGACAGGGCAGAATCAGCCCCAGCATTTT
TRBJ2-3,NA,TRBD2,TRBV11-2,CASSEEASGRTDTQYF,TGTGCCAGCAGCGAGGAGGCTAGCGGGAGGACAGATACGCAGTATTTT
TRBJ2-7,few,TRBD1,TRBV28,CASSLTGGFTYEQYF,TGTGCCAGCAGTTTAACAGGGGGTTTTACCTACGAGCAGTACTTC
TRBJ2-3,NA,NA,TRBV3-1,CASSQGPDTQYF,TGTGCCAGCAGCCAAGGGCCAGATACGCAGTATTTT
TRBJ2-7,NA,NA,TRBV6-1,CASSVSGSRGIYEQYF,TGTGCCAGCAGTGTTTCCGGGAGCAGAGGTATTTACGAGCAGTACTTC
TRBJ2-2,NA,NA,TRBV28,CASSPPALMNTGELFF,TGTGCCAGCAGTCCCCCAGCCTTGATGAACACCGGGGAGCTGTTTTTT
TRBJ1-5,NA,TRBD1,TRBV28,CASSLTRQGPSNQPQHF,TGTGCCAGCAGTTTGACGAGACAGGGGCCTAGCAATCAGCCCCAGCATTTT
TRBJ1-6,many,NA,TRBV4-3,CASSQEPNSPLHF,TGCGCCAGCAGCCAAGAACCCAATTCACCCCTCCACTTT
TRBJ2-3,NA,TRBD2,TRBV12-3/TRBV12-4,CASSLNPTSGSTDTQYF,TGTGCCAGCAGTTTAAACCCGACTAGCGGGAGCACAGATACGCAGTATTTT
TRBJ2-7,NA,NA,TRBV28,CASSLNGGSSYEQYF,TGTGCCAGCAGTTTAAATGGGGGATCCTCCTACGAGCAGTACTTC
TRBJ1-5,few,TRBD1,TRBV6-6,CASSSTTGLSNQPQHF,TGTGCCAGCAGTTCCACGACAGGGTTGAGCAATCAGCCCCAGCATTTT
TRBJ2-7,few,NA,TRBV6-6,CASSSPGTGPYEQYF,TGTGCCAGCAGTTCTCCGGGTACAGGGCCCTACGAGCAGTACTTC
TRBJ2-4,NA,NA,TRBV11-1,CASSLGAGLAKNIQYF,TGTGCCAGCAGCTTAGGCGCGGGGCTCGCCAAAAACATTCAGTACTTC
TRBJ2-6,NA,TRBD1,TRBV4-3,CASSHRTGSSGANVLTF,TGCGCCAGCAGCCATAGGACAGGCAGCTCTGGGGCCAACGTCCTGACTTTC
TRBJ1-1,NA,TRBD1,TRBV28,CASSLWDRGLTEAFF,TGTGCCAGCAGTTTATGGGACAGGGGGCTTACCGAAGCTTTCTTT
TRBJ2-4,few,NA,TRBV6-6,CASTLWRENIQYF,TGTGCCAGCACCCTCTGGAGAGAAAACATTCAGTACTTC
TRBJ2-7,few,NA,TRBV5-1,CASSLTNREQYF,TGCGCCAGCAGCTTAACAAATCGGGAGCAGTACTTC
TRBJ1-5,many,NA,TRBV6-2/TRBV6-3,CASSSRSNQPQHF,TGTGCCAGCAGTTCCAGGAGCAATCAGCCCCAGCATTTT
TRBJ2-1,once,NA,TRBV4-3,CASSVDRNSNEQFF,TGCGCCAGCAGCGTAGACAGAAATTCCAATGAGCAGTTCTTC
TRBJ1-1,many,NA,TRBV7-2,CASSPTSRMNTEAFF,TGTGCCAGCAGCCCGACAAGTCGAATGAACACTGAAGCTTTCTTT
TRBJ1-1,NA,NA,TRBV6-6,CASSFLDMNTEAFF,TGTGCCAGCAGTTTCCTGGACATGAACACTGAAGCTTTCTTT